These 23 T cell receptor beta chains were sequenced from one sample in a study of Graves' ophthalmopathy and Graves' hyperthyroidism. RNA transcripts served as template for amplifying TCR beta CDR3 sequences. Scientists carried out first-round RT-PCR using HTBI primers and then a second-round multiplex PCR. TCRdb re-analysed the multiplex PCR reads in MiXCR, keeping a single row per CDR3 protein. The profile shows approximately 410,000 distinct CDR3 sequences, roughly 14% of them singletons. Sequencing was carried out using peripheral blood. These receptor sequences come from a woman younger than 30 with stable Graves' hyperthyroidism.

This clonotype was picked up many times. V usage is TRBV20-1 and J usage is TRBJ2-4, with TRBD1 matching over 10 bases. V shed 5 bases, J shed 7 bases, and the junction held 2 bases outside the gene matches. Looked up from germline, CDR1 is DFQATT and CDR2 is SNEGSKA (reference sequence). The CDR3 loop spans 12 amino acids. CDR3 nucleotides: TGCAGTGCTGTGGGACAGGGGAACATTCAGTACTTC. It yields the protein CSAVGQGNIQYF.

The J gene is TRBJ2-7, the V gene TRBV5-1; either TRBD1 or TRBD2 may fit D (5 bases each). Germline V CDR1 and CDR2: SGHRS, YFSETQ. V shed 0 bases and J shed 5 bases, with 21 bases lying between them. The CDR3 runs to 17 residues. The CDR3 DNA reads as TGCGCCAGCAGCTTGGCCGAGCTGAGGGGAACGTTCGACGAGCAGTACTTC. It translates to CASSLAELRGTFDEQYF. The full variable domain, its missing parts supplied by reference TRBV5-1 and TRBJ2-7, is KAGVTQTPRYLIKTRGQQVTLSCSPISGHRSVSWYQQTPGQGLQFLFEYFSETQRNKGNFPGRFSGRQFSNSRSEMNVSTLELGDSALYLCASSLAELRGTFDEQYFGPGTRLTVT.

This clonotype has at least ten counts. J is TRBJ1-1 and V is TRBV12-3 or TRBV12-4; TRBD1 might be the D (5 bases). The germline V and J ends were trimmed by 0 bases and 4 bases, with 6 bases remaining between them. The CDR3 runs to 13 residues. The CDR3 DNA reads as TGTGCCAGCAGTTTAGCAGGGACCACTGAAGCTTTCTTT. This translates into CASSLAGTTEAFF.

This clonotype was counted many times. The chain carries TRBV27 and TRBJ1-1; D gene unclear. Between the trimmed V and J ends, which lost 6 bases and 3 bases, there was a span of 20 bases. CDR3 size: 16 residues. CDR1 is MNHEY and CDR2 is SMNVEV in the germline V gene (reference sequence). This chain's CDR3 is CASRRPGLREDTEAFF. CDR3 bases: TGTGCCAGCAGGCGACCGGGCCTCCGGGAGGACACTGAAGCTTTCTTT.

This clonotype appeared many times. V is TRBV24-1 and J is TRBJ2-2; D possibly corresponds to TRBD2 (5 bases). Trimming pared 6 bases from V and 7 bases from J, leaving 11 bases between. There are 13 residues in the CDR3. Germline V gene sequence: CDR1 KGHDR, CDR2 SFDVKD. Here the CDR3 DNA reads TGTGCCACCAGTCCATCGGCGGGCGGGGAGCTGTTTTTT. It yields the protein CATSPSAGGELFF.

The chain links TRBV20-1 to TRBJ2-5; tentative D call: TRBD2 (6 bases). The germline V gene encodes CDR1 DFQATT and CDR2 SNEGSKA (reference sequence). The CDR3 length is 17 residues. The V end lost 1 base, the J end lost 1 base, and 19 bases lay between the germline ends. DNA for the CDR3: TGCAGTGCTAGAGCGGCTAGCGTCCTACCCCGCCAAGAGACCCAGTACTTC. Protein product: CSARAASVLPRQETQYF.

This clonotype was counted many times. V and J are TRBV6-2 or TRBV6-3 and TRBJ2-6; D is ambiguous. The CDR3 is 13 amino acids. From germline, CDR1 is MNHEY and CDR2 SVGEGT. The DNA of the CDR3 is TGTGCGCTCAAAAACTCTGGGGCCAACGTCCTGACTTTC. It yields the protein CALKNSGANVLTF.

This clonotype was recorded at least ten times. The chain links TRBV19 to TRBJ1-6; D remains ambiguous. The CDR3 contains 13 residues. Trimming pared 3 bases from V and 10 bases from J, leaving 10 bases between. CDR1 is LNHDA and CDR2 is SQIVND in the germline V gene (reference sequence). The CDR3 spells CASSIGVRSPLHF. DNA for the CDR3: TGTGCCAGTAGTATCGGTGTTCGGTCACCCCTCCACTTT.

The V and J genes are TRBV7-6 and TRBJ2-3; D gene uncertain. Germline CDR1 SGHVS, CDR2 FNYEAQ. V was pared by 5 bases and J by 6 bases, with 3 bases between. The CDR3 extends over 10 amino acids. The CDR3 here is CASSGDTQYF. The CDR3 nucleotides are TGTGCCAGCAGCGGGGATACGCAGTATTTT.

This clonotype was picked up many times. The V and J genes are TRBV5-1 and TRBJ1-6, with D perhaps TRBD1 (5 bases). The CDR3 is made up of 13 amino acids. V lost 3 bases, J lost 10 bases, and 11 bases lay in between. The germline CDR1 and CDR2 sequences are SGHRS and YFSETQ. CDR3 sequence (DNA): TGCGCCAGCAGCTGGGCGGCAGGGTCACCCCTCCACTTT. The encoded protein is CASSWAAGSPLHF.

This clonotype was seen more than once but under ten times. This chain uses TRBV18 with TRBJ2-7; tentatively, D is TRBD1 or TRBD2 (5 bases each). Looked up from germline, CDR1 is KGHSH and CDR2 is LQKENI. The length of the CDR3 is 17 residues. Trimming stripped 1 base from V and 1 base from J, with 17 bases between. CDR3 bases: TGTGCCAGCTCACCACTAAGAACACCGAGGGGATCCTACGAGCAGTACTTC. As protein: CASSPLRTPRGSYEQYF.

The chain has TRBV4-1 and TRBJ2-7, with D maybe TRBD1 (6 bases). The CDR3 is made up of 14 amino acids. Germline V gene data show CDR1 as MGHRA and CDR2 as YSYEKL. V was pared by 4 bases and J by 4 bases, with 14 bases between. The CDR3: CASSLGHVEYEQYF. The CDR3 nucleotides are TGCGCCAGCAGCCTGGGACACGTGGAGTACGAGCAGTACTTC.

Comment on this clonotype: Just one base apart from a much larger clone, this may be a read error. The chain is built from TRBV2 and TRBJ1-6; D is unresolved. The CDR3 is made up of 15 amino acids. Germline assignment: CDR1 SNHLY and CDR2 FYNNEI. The DNA for the CDR3 is TGTGCCAGCATATTCTCCGGGGTCGATAATTCACACCTCCACTTT. It translates to CASIFSGVDNSHLHF. Full variable domain (outside the CDR3, taken from reference TRBV2 and TRBJ1-6): EPEVTQTPSHQVTQMGQEVILRCVPISNHLYFYWYRQILGQKVEFLVSFYNNEISEKSEIFDDQFSVERPDGSNFTLKIRSTKLEDSAMYFCASIFSGVDNSHLHFGNGTRLTVT.

V usage is TRBV11-2 and J usage is TRBJ1-2, with D maybe TRBD1 (6 bases). The germline gives CDR1 SGHAT, CDR2 FQNNGV. The V end was cut by 5 bases, the J end by 0 bases, with 25 bases between. The CDR3 runs to 19 residues. CDR3 in DNA: TGTGCCAGCAGCCCCCGGCTGACGGGACTAGAGGGGGCTAACTATGGCTACACCTTC. This gives the protein CASSPRLTGLEGANYGYTF.

This clonotype was picked up a small number of times. This chain links TRBV29-1 with TRBJ1-1; D unresolved. The germline V gene has CDR1 SQVTM and CDR2 ANQGSEA. V lost 3 bases to trimming and J lost 1 base, with 6 bases between them. The CDR3 contains 12 residues. CDR3 in amino acids: CSVEVENTEAFF. Here the CDR3 DNA reads TGCAGCGTTGAGGTTGAGAACACTGAAGCTTTCTTT.

This clonotype has ten or more counts. The chain joins TRBV6-5 to TRBJ2-5; D not certain. Germline values: CDR1 MNHEY, CDR2 SVGAGI. V was clipped by 0 bases and J by 5 bases, with 7 bases between them. The CDR3 sequence is 13 residues long. CDR3 DNA sequence: TGTGCCAGCAGTTACTCGGTCTTGGAGACCCAGTACTTC. This codes for CASSYSVLETQYF.

The chain joins TRBV6-5 to TRBJ2-3; TRBD2 matches at 7 bases. Trimming removed 2 bases from V and 5 bases from J; junction bases left unmatched: 7. CDR1 and CDR2 from the germline V gene are MNHEY and SVGAGI. CDR3 length: 15 residues. CDR3 in DNA: TGTGCCAGCAGTTACCGCACTAGCGCGGAAGATACGCAGTATTTT. Its translation: CASSYRTSAEDTQYF.

This clonotype was recorded at least ten times. The genes are TRBV29-1 and TRBJ1-2; 7 nucleotides line up with TRBD1. The germline V gene encodes CDR1 SQVTM and CDR2 ANQGSEA. V shed 6 bases, J shed 0 bases, and the junction held 1 base outside the gene matches. The length of the CDR3 is 12 residues. The CDR3 DNA follows: TGCAGCGTCGGGACAGCTAACTATGGCTACACCTTC. It encodes CSVGTANYGYTF.

Only a few counts were recorded for this clonotype. Possible read error: a much larger clone is one base away. The chain is built from TRBV12-3 or TRBV12-4 and TRBJ1-1; no clear D gene. The CDR3 has 13 amino acids. Trimming pared 5 bases from V and 7 bases from J, leaving 14 bases between. CDR3 sequence (DNA): TGTGCCAGCAGTCTAGGCGTATGGGATGAAGCTTTCTTT. Translated: CASSLGVWDEAFF.

This clonotype was counted ten times or more. The V call is TRBV20-1, the J call TRBJ2-7; D could derive from TRBD1 or TRBD2 (5 bases each). This CDR3 is 13 amino acids long. The ends were cut back, 6 bases at V and 6 bases at J, with 18 bases in the middle. The germline V gene encodes CDR1 DFQATT and CDR2 SNEGSKA (reference sequence). The DNA of the CDR3 is TGCAGTGCGGCCCGGGACCAAACCTCCGAGCAGTACTTC. The encoded protein is CSAARDQTSEQYF.

This clonotype was seen many times. The CDR3 reads CASTPIGARSNQPQHF. The DNA of the CDR3 is TGTGCCAGCACCCCGATAGGGGCGAGGAGCAATCAGCCCCAGCATTTT. The gene calls are TRBV12-3 or TRBV12-4 and TRBJ1-5; D is perhaps TRBD1 (5 bases). The CDR3 totals 16 residues. Trimming took 7 bases from V and 1 from J, leaving 17 bases between them.

This clonotype was observed many times. The J gene is TRBJ1-2, the V gene TRBV9; D is perhaps TRBD1 (6 bases). The CDR3 has 13 amino acids. V was trimmed by 0 bases and J by 4 bases, leaving 7 bases between them. Germline values: CDR1 SGDLS, CDR2 YYNGEE. The CDR3 DNA reads TGTGCCAGCAGCGTAGAAGGGGGCTATGGCTACACCTTC. Amino acid sequence: CASSVEGGYGYTF. The full variable domain, completed using reference TRBV9 and TRBJ1-2, is DSGVTQTPKHLITATGQRVTLRCSPRSGDLSVYWYQQSLDQGLQFLIQYYNGEERAKGNILERFSAQQFPDLHSELNLSSLELGDSALYFCASSVEGGYGYTFGSGTRLTVV.

CDR3 residues: CASIQGDRDNYGYTF. CDR3 coding DNA: TGTGCCAGCATCCAGGGGGACAGGGATAACTATGGCTACACCTTC. The chain uses TRBV12-3 or TRBV12-4 and TRBJ1-2, with 9 bases aligning to TRBD1. This CDR3 has 15 residues. V lost 7 bases to trimming and J lost 1 base; unmatched junction nucleotides: 7.